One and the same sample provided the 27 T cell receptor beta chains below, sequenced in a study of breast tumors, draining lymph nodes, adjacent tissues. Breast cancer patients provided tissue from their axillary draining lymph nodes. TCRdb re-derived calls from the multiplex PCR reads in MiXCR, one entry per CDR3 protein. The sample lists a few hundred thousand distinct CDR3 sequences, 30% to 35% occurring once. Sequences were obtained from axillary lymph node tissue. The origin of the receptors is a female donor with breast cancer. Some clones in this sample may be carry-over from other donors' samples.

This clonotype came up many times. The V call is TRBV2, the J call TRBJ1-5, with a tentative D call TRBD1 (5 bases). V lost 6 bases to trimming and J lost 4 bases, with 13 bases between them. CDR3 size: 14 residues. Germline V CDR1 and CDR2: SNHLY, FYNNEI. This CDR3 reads CASRADSPNQPQHF. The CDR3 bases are TGTGCCAGCAGGGCAGACAGCCCTAATCAGCCCCAGCATTTT.

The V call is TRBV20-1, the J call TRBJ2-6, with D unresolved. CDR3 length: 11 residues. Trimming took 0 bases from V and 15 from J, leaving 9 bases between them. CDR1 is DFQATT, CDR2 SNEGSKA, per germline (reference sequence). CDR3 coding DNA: TGCAGTGCTAGAGACCCGACCGCCCTGACTTTC. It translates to CSARDPTALTF.

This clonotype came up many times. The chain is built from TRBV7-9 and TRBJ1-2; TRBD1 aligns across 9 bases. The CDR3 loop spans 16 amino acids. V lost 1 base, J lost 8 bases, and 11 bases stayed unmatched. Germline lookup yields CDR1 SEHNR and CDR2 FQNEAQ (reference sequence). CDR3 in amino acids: CASSLVVEQGAYGYTF. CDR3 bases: TGTGCCAGCAGCTTAGTTGTTGAACAGGGGGCTTACGGCTACACCTTC.

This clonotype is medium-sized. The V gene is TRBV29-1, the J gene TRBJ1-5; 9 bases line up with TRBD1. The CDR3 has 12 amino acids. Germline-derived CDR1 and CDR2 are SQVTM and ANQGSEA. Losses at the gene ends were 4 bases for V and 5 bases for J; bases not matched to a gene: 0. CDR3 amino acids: CSVGQGDQPQHF. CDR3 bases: TGCAGCGTTGGACAGGGGGATCAGCCCCAGCATTTT.

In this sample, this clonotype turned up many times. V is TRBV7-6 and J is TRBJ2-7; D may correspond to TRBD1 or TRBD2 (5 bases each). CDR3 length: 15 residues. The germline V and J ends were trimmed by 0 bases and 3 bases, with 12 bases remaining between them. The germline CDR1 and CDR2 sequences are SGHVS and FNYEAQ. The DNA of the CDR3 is TGTGCCAGCAGCTTAGCGGGGGACGGATTCTACGAGCAGTACTTC. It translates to CASSLAGDGFYEQYF.

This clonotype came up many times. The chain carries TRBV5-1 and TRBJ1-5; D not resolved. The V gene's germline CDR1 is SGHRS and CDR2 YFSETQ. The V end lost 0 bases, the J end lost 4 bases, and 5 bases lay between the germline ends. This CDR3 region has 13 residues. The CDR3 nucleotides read TGCGCCAGCAGCTTGGAAGTAAATCAGCCCCAGCATTTT. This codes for CASSLEVNQPQHF.

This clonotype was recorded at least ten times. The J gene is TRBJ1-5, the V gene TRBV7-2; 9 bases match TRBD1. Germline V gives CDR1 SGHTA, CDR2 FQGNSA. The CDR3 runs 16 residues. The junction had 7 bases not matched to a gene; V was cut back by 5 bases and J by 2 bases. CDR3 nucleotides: TGTGCCAGCAGCGCCGCGACAGGGGGTGGCAATCAGCCCCAGCATTTT. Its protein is CASSAATGGGNQPQHF.

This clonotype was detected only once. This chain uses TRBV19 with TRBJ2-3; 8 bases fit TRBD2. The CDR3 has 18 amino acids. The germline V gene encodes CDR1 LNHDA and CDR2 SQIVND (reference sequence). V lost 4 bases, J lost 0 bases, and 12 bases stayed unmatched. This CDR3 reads CASSTESGGSSSTDTQYF. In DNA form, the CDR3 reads TGTGCCAGTAGTACGGAGAGCGGGGGATCCTCTAGCACAGATACGCAGTATTTT.

The DNA for the CDR3 is TGTGCCAGCGATAACCCCCGCCAAGAGACCCAGTACTTC. Amino acid sequence: CASDNPRQETQYF. This chain uses TRBV10-3 with TRBJ2-5; D is undetermined. V was shortened by 10 bases and J by 1 base, with 13 bases between the two germline ends. In germline, CDR1 is ENHRY, CDR2 SYGVKD. This CDR3 spans 13 amino acids.

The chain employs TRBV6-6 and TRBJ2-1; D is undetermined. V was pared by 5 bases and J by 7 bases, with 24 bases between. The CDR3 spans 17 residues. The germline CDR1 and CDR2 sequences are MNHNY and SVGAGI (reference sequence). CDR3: CASSLRAVNRLQNEQFF. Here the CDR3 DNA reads TGTGCCAGCAGTCTACGGGCGGTTAATCGGTTACAGAATGAGCAGTTCTTC.

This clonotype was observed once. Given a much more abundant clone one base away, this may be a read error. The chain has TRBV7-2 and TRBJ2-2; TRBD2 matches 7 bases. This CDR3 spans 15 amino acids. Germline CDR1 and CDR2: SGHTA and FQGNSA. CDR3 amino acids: CASSFSGGGTGELLF. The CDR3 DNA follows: TGTGCCAGCAGCTTTTCGGGGGGAGGAACCGGGGAGCTGCTTTTT.

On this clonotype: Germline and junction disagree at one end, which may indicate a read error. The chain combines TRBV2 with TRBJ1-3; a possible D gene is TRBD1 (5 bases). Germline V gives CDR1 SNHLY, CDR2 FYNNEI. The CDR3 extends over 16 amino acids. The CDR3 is CASSELGRGSGNTIYF. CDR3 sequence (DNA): TGTGCCAGCAGCGAATTGGGTAGGGGCTCTGGAAACACCATATATTTC.

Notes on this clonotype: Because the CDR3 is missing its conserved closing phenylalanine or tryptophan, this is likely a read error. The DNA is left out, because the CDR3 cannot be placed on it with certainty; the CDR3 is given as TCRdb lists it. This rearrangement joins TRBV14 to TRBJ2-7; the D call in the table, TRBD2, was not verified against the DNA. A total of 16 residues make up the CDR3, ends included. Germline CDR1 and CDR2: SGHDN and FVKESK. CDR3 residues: CASSQWYLAGAPTSST.

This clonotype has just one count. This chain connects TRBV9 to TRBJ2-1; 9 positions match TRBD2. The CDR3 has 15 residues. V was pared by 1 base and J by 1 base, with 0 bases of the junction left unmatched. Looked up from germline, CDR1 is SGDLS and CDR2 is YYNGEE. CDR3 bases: TGTGCCAGCAGCGTAAGCGGGAGGTCCTACAATGAGCAGTTCTTC. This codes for CASSVSGRSYNEQFF.

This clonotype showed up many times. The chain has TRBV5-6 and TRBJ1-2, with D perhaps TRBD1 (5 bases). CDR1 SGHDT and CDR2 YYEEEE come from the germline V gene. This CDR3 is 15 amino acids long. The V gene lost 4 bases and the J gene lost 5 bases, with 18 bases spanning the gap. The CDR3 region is CASSLTGPPAYGYTF. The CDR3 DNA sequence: TGTGCCAGCAGCCTTACGGGACCGCCGGCGTATGGCTACACCTTC.

CDR3 loop: CAISDPGELFF. CDR3 sequence (DNA): TGTGCCATCAGTGACCCTGGGGAGCTGTTTTTT. The rearrangement links TRBV10-3 to TRBJ2-2, with D unclear. Trimming stripped 3 bases from V and 8 bases from J, with 4 bases between. Germline V CDR1 and CDR2: ENHRY, SYGVKD. This CDR3 spans 11 amino acids.

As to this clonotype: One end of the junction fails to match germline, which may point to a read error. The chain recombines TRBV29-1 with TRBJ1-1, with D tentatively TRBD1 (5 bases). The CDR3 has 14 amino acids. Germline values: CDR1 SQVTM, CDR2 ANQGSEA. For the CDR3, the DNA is TGCAGCGCTACGAAGGGGACGCGCGCCACTGAAGCTTCCTTT. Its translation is CSATKGTRATEASF.

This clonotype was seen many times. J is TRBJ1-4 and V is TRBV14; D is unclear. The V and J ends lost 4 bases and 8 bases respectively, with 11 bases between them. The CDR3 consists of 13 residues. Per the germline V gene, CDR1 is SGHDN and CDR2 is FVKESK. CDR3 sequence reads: CASSLAVGEKLFF. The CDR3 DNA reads TGTGCCAGCAGCCTCGCCGTGGGAGAAAAACTGTTTTTT.

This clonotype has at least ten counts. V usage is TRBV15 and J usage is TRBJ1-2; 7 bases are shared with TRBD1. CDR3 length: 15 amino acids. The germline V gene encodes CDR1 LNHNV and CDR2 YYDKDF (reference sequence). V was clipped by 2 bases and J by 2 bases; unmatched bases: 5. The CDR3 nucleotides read TGTGCCACCAGCAGACAAGGGACAGCCAACTATGGCTACACCTTC. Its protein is CATSRQGTANYGYTF.

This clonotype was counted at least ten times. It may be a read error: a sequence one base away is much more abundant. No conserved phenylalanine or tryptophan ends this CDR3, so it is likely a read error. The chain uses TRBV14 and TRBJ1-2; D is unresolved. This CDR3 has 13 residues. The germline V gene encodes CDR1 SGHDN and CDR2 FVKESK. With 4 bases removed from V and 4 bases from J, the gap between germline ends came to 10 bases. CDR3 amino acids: CASSLRLAYGYTS. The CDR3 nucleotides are TGTGCCAGCAGCCTGCGGCTTGCCTATGGCTACACCTCC.

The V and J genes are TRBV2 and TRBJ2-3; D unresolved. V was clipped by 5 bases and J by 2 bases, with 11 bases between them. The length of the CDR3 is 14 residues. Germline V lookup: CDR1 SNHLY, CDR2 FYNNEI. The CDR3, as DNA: TGTGCCAGCAGTTTATCTAGGACCACAGATACGCAGTATTTT. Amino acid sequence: CASSLSRTTDTQYF.

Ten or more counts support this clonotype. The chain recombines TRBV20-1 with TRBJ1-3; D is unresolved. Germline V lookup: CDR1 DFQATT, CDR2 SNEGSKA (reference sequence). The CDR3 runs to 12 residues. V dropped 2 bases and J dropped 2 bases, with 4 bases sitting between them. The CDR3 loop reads CSARQPGNTIYF. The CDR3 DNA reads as TGCAGTGCTAGACAGCCTGGAAACACCATATATTTT.

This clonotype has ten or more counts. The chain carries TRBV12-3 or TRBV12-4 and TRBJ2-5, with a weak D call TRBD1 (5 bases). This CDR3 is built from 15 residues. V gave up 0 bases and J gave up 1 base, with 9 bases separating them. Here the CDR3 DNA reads TGTGCCAGCAGTTTAGCGACAGACCCCCAAGAGACCCAGTACTTC. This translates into CASSLATDPQETQYF.

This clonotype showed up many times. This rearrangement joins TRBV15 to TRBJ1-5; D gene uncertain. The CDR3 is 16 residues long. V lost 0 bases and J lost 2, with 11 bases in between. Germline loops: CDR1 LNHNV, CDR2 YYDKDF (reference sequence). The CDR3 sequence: CATSRDLGYGNQPQHF. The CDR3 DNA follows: TGTGCCACCAGCAGAGATTTAGGGTATGGCAATCAGCCCCAGCATTTT.

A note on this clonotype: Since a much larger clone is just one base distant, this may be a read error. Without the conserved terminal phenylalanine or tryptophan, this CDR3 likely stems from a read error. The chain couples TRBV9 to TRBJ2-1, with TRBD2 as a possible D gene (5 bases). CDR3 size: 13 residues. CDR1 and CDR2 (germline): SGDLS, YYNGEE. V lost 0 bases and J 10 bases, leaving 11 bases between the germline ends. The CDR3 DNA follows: TGTGCCAGCAGCGTAGATGAGGGTGGAGAGCAGTTCTCC. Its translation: CASSVDEGGEQFS.

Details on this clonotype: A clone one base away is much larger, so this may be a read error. The CDR3 DNA reads as TGCAGTGCAAACAGGGGGGTCGATGAGCCGTTCTTC. It encodes CSANRGVDEPFF. The chain is built from TRBV20-1 and TRBJ2-1; 8 bases map to TRBD1. The CDR3 length is 12 residues. Germline CDR1 is DFQATT and CDR2 is SNEGSKA (reference sequence).

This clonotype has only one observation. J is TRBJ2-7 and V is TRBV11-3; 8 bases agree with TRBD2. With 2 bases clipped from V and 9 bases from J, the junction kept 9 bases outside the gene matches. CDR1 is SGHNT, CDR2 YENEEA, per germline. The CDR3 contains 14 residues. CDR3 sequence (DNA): TGTGCCAGCAGCTTACTTGCGGGAGGACACTGGCAGTACTTC. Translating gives CASSLLAGGHWQYF. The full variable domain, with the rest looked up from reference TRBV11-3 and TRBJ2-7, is EAGVVQSPRYKIIEKKQPVAFWCNPISGHNTLYWYLQNLGQGPELLIRYENEEAVDDSQLPKDRFSAERLKGVDSTLKIQPAELGDSAVYLCASSLLAGGHWQYFGPGTRLTVT.